This T cell receptor (beta chain) was captured in a study of T cell responses to AZD1222 COVID-19 vaccine. Study-level background: It was second doses at about 4 or about 12 weeks that were pooled.

Profiling relied on immunoSEQ multiplex PCR, and the TCRdb table lists in-frame clones only, not all of them. The repertoire holds about 150,000 clones, with under 95% as singletons. Trimming left V 5 bases short and J 7 bases short, with 11 bases between. The CDR3 is 12 amino acids. Germline V gene sequence: CDR1 SEHNR, CDR2 FQNEAQ (reference sequence). Study results and limitations: Females made up more of the donors, who were largely white British, and clonal diversity may have come out too low. It was only five to seven AZD1222 recipients who were seropositive at baseline.

For this clone: Its antigen is unidentified.

This material consisted of peripheral blood, taken on day 0 of AZD1222 vaccination. This clonotype was obtained from an adult in good health. The genes are TRBV7-9 and TRBJ1-2; D gene ambiguous. The CDR3 DNA sequence: TGTGCCAGCAGCCCCAGTTCGGGTGGCTACACCTTC. Translation gives CASSPSSGGYTF.